The 5 T cell receptor beta chains presented below share a single source sample, sequenced in a study of PD-1 blockade in classical Hodgkin lymphoma. Some clones are missing from TCRdb's copy, which holds only in-frame ones; the method was immunoSEQ multiplex PCR. The table records some 16,000 clones, around four fifths of them present only once. Time point given: cycle 4 day 1 (C4D1), after more than 5 weeks of nivolumab. No patient escaped relapse after autologous stem cell transplantation, and brentuximab vedotin exposure varied. The specimen was peripheral blood mononuclear cells (PBMCs), collected before the fourth cycle of nivolumab. Every receptor here comes from a human donor with classical Hodgkin lymphoma.

This clone was found once. The chain has TRBV6-4 and TRBJ1-4; 9 bases line up with TRBD1. CDR1 and CDR2 from the germline V gene are MRHNA and SNTAGT. V dropped 5 bases and J dropped 2; count of bases not matched to a gene: 9. The CDR3 has 17 residues. The CDR3 sequence: CASSHRDREVTNEKLFF. The CDR3 region has the DNA TGTGCCAGCAGTCACCGGGACAGGGAGGTTACTAATGAAAAACTGTTTTTT.

The CDR3 sequence is CASSLGTGDVYEQYF. Written as DNA, the CDR3 is TGTGCCAGCAGCTTAGGTACTGGAGATGTCTACGAGCAGTACTTC. The chain has TRBV11-2 and TRBJ2-7; D is ambiguous. The CDR3 runs to 15 residues. Germline V CDR1 and CDR2: SGHAT, FQNNGV. V lost 1 base to trimming and J lost 3 bases, with 13 bases between them.

This clone was seen just once. The chain has TRBV10-3 and TRBJ2-5; 14 positions match TRBD2. This CDR3 region has 18 residues. Germline V lookup: CDR1 ENHRY, CDR2 SYGVKD. V gave up 0 bases and J gave up 4 bases; unmatched junction bases: 7. In DNA, the CDR3 is TGTGCCATCAGTGAGTCATGGACTAGCGGGGGGCAGGGAGAGACCCAGTACTTC. The encoded protein is CAISESWTSGGQGETQYF.

The chain employs TRBV4-2 and TRBJ2-1; TRBD2 agrees at 8 bases. The CDR3 has 16 residues. CDR1 and CDR2 (germline): LGHNA, YNFKEQ. The ends lost 0 bases at V and 2 bases at J; junction bases unmatched: 3. The CDR3 reads CASSQDGGLAYNEQFF. Written as DNA, the CDR3 is TGTGCCAGCAGCCAAGATGGGGGACTAGCCTACAATGAGCAGTTCTTC.

The chain is built from TRBV7-9 and TRBJ2-7, with D unclear. Germline CDR1 is SEHNR and CDR2 is FQNEAQ (reference sequence). V dropped 5 bases and J dropped 2 bases, with 13 bases sitting between them. CDR3 length equals 14 residues. CDR3 loop: CASSPRQATYEQYF. The CDR3 nucleotides read TGTGCCAGCAGCCCCCGGCAGGCTACCTACGAGCAGTACTTC. Full variable domain (remainder filled in from reference TRBV7-9 and TRBJ2-7): DTGVSQNPRHKITKRGQNVTFRCDPISEHNRLYWYRQTLGQGPEFLTYFQNEAQLEKSRLLSDRFSAERPKGSFSTLEIQRTEQGDSAMYLCASSPRQATYEQYFGPGTRLTVT.